The source of this T cell receptor beta chain is a study of blood T cell repertoires in COVID-19. Study overall: Sites across the United States, Italy and Spain contributed samples from acute and convalescent COVID-19. From T cells, B-cell-depleted T cells, or PBMCs came the material, which was cDNA or gDNA.

In the study's own analysis: Amplification of reference gene primers provided the estimated nucleated cell counts. Profiling relied on immunoSEQ multiplex PCR, and the TCRdb table lists in-frame clones only, not all of them. From that table come the V and J calls and clone size; the DNA was used to work out D and trimming. Counted here are 30,000 or so clones, 80% to 90% occurring once; the ten biggest clones make up about 0.55%. Germline CDR1 PRHDT, CDR2 FYEKMQ (reference sequence). V lost 6 bases, J lost 10 bases, and 10 bases lay in between. The CDR3 has 11 residues. The sequence derives from a woman aged 40 to 55 with active or convalescent COVID-19. Input material: peripheral blood. The rearrangement uses TRBV13 and TRBJ2-1; D is possibly TRBD2 (5 bases). The CDR3 sequence: CASRLTGEQFF. The CDR3 DNA reads as TGTGCCAGCAGGTTAACGGGGGAGCAGTTCTTC.